This TCR beta chain was captured by sequencing in a study of blood T cell repertoires in COVID-19. With 3 bases clipped from V and 4 bases from J, the junction kept 12 bases outside the gene matches. Germline V lookup: CDR1 SGHDT, CDR2 YYEEEE. This CDR3 region has 16 residues. Assay: immunoSEQ multiplex PCR; the TCRdb copy retains only in-frame clones and omits some. Of fewer than 350,000 clones in the sample, approximately 91% were seen once. This chain connects TRBV5-6 to TRBJ1-2; 7 nucleotides match TRBD1. The receptor was derived from a woman in her thirties or forties with acute COVID-19. Material for sequencing was PBMCs or T cells enriched from blood (not recorded which). The CDR3 here is CASSWPGQRSAYGYTF. In nucleotides, the CDR3 is TGTGCCAGCAGCTGGCCGGGACAGAGGTCGGCCTATGGCTACACCTTC.